The T cell receptor beta chain under discussion was sequenced for a study of T-cell reconstitution after alpha-beta-depleted transplantation in children. Unique molecular identifiers featured in how the TCRbeta library was prepared. TCRdb analysed the PCR reads with MiXCR anew, one entry per CDR3 protein. The repertoire holds 200,000 to 250,000 distinct CDR3 sequences, roughly a tenth seen once, with roughly 27% in the top ten. Germline CDR1 is MDHEN and CDR2 is SYDVKM. The CDR3 sequence is 9 residues long. Trimming left V 8 bases short and J 6 bases short, with 2 bases between. Whole-study findings and limits: Several hundred graft clones that had expanded were reportedly the source of alpha-beta T cells about two months after transplant.

This clonotype has a count of ten or more. The antigen remains undetermined. Sequencing was performed on PBMCs, taken before TCRalphabeta/CD19-depleted stem cell transplant. This TCR came from a child younger than two with acute myeloid leukemia, due to receive a stem cell transplant. The chain uses TRBV28 and TRBJ1-5; D not certain. The DNA of the CDR3 is TGTGCCAGCGGTCAGCCCCAGCATTTT. Its translation is CASGQPQHF. The complete variable domain, with remaining parts taken from reference TRBV28 and TRBJ1-5, reads DVKVTQSSRYLVKRTGEKVFLECVQDMDHENMFWYRQDPGLGLRLIYFSYDVKMKEKGDIPEGYSVSREKKERFSLILESASTNQTSMYLCASGQPQHFGDGTRLSIL.